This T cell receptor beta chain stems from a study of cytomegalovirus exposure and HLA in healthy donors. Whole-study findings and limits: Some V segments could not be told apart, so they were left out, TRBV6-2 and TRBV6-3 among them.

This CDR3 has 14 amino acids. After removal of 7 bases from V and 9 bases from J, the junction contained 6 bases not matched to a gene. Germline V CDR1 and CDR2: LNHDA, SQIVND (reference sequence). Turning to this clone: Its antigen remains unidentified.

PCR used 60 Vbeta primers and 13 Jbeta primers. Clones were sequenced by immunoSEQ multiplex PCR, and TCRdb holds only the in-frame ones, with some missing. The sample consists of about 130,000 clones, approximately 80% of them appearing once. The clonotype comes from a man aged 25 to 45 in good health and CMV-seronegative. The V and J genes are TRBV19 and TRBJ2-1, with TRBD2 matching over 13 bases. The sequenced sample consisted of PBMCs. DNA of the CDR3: TGTGCCAGTATCCGGACTAGCGGGAGCTTTGAGCAGTTCTTC. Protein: CASIRTSGSFEQFF.